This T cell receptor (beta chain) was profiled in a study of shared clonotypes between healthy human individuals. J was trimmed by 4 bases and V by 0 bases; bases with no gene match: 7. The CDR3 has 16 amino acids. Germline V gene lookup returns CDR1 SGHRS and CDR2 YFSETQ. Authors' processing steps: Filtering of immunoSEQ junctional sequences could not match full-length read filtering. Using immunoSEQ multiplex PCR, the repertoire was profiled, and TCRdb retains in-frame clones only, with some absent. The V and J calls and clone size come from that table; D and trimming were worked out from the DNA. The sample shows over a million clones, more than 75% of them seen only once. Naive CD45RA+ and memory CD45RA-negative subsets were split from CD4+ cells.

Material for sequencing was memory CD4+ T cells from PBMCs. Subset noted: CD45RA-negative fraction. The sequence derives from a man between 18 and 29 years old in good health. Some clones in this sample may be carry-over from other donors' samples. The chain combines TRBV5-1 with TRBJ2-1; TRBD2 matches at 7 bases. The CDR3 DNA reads TGCGCCAGCAGCTTGGTGTCCGGGAGGACGTACAATGAGCAGTTCTTC. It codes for CASSLVSGRTYNEQFF.